The 8 T cell receptor beta chains below were found in one sample sequenced in a study of beta chain features in type 1 diabetes. The entirety of the isolated RNA underwent reverse transcription, so expressed TCRB transcripts were sequenced. TCRdb's table, derived via immunoSEQ multiplex PCR, lists solely in-frame clones and lacks some. Among roughly 400,000 clones listed, 11% to 15% were seen once. The sequencing input was naive CD4+ T cells from blood. The receptors come from a man aged 30 to 45 in good health.

This clone has just a few counts. This chain links TRBV9 with TRBJ2-6; D tentatively reads TRBD1 or TRBD2 (5 bases each). CDR1 is SGDLS, CDR2 YYNGEE, per germline. This CDR3 has 17 residues. V dropped 0 bases and J dropped 0 bases, with 10 bases sitting between them. The DNA for the CDR3 is TGTGCCAGCAGCGTAGCTGGGACGGCCTCTGGGGCCAACGTCCTGACTTTC. Translated, it gives CASSVAGTASGANVLTF.

The rearrangement links TRBV7-9 to TRBJ2-4; D possibly corresponds to TRBD1 (5 bases). CDR3 length equals 16 residues. Germline lookup yields CDR1 SEHNR and CDR2 FQNEAQ (reference sequence). Deletions cut 0 bases from V and 4 bases from J, with 13 bases between. CDR3: CASSLASRTSKNIQYF. CDR3 DNA sequence: TGTGCCAGCAGCTTAGCAAGTAGGACATCTAAAAACATTCAGTACTTC. The complete variable domain, with remaining parts taken from reference TRBV7-9 and TRBJ2-4, reads DTGVSQNPRHKITKRGQNVTFRCDPISEHNRLYWYRQTLGQGPEFLTYFQNEAQLEKSRLLSDRFSAERPKGSFSTLEIQRTEQGDSAMYLCASSLASRTSKNIQYFGAGTRLSVL.

This clone turned up a few times. The chain links TRBV9 to TRBJ2-3; D uncertain. Trimming pared 4 bases from V and 8 bases from J, leaving 14 bases between. The length of the CDR3 is 13 residues. From germline, CDR1 is SGDLS and CDR2 YYNGEE. The CDR3 DNA sequence: TGTGCCAGCAGCACATCTATCGCCTTTACGCAGTATTTT. Amino acids: CASSTSIAFTQYF.

This chain uses TRBV5-4 with TRBJ2-1; 7 bases align to TRBD2. V lost 5 bases to trimming and J lost 1 base; unmatched junction nucleotides: 12. CDR3 length: 17 amino acids. Germline V gene lookup returns CDR1 SGHNT and CDR2 YYREEE (reference sequence). The CDR3 bases are TGTGCCAGCAGATCCGGACTAGACGGTACTTCCTACAATGAGCAGTTCTTC. This gives the protein CASRSGLDGTSYNEQFF.

In this sample, this clone turned up a few times. In DNA form, the CDR3 reads TGCGCCAGCAGCTTGGATTTGTCAGGGGTCTACGAGCAGTACTTC. Protein sequence: CASSLDLSGVYEQYF. This chain connects TRBV5-1 to TRBJ2-7, with D tentatively TRBD1 (6 bases). The germline V and J ends were trimmed by 0 bases and 3 bases, with 13 bases remaining between them. The CDR3 is 15 residues long. The germline gives CDR1 SGHRS, CDR2 YFSETQ.

This clone was observed a handful of times. The chain links TRBV29-1 to TRBJ1-1, with a tentative D call TRBD1 (6 bases). This CDR3 contains 13 residues. CDR1 and CDR2 (germline): SQVTM, ANQGSEA. Trimming cost V 7 bases and J 2 bases, with 14 bases left between them. CDR3 nucleotide sequence: TGCAGCGGAAGGGGACACCTAAACACTGAAGCTTTCTTT. It encodes CSGRGHLNTEAFF.

The V call is TRBV19, the J call TRBJ1-1, with 9 bases lining up with TRBD1. The trim removed 5 bases at V and 3 bases at J, leaving 1 base unmatched. CDR3 length equals 13 residues. Germline CDR1 reads LNHDA; CDR2 reads SQIVND (reference sequence). CDR3 residues: CASSGDRDTEAFF. CDR3 sequence (DNA): TGTGCCAGTAGTGGGGACAGGGACACTGAAGCTTTCTTT.

This clone has a handful of counts. The identical CDR3 is also encoded by other nucleotide sequences in the sample. The chain links TRBV7-2 to TRBJ2-3; no clear D gene. Germline assignment: CDR1 SGHTA and CDR2 FQGNSA. The CDR3 runs to 12 residues. Deletions cut 1 base from V and 4 bases from J, with 3 bases between. CDR3 DNA: TGTGCCAGCAGCTTAGTCCCAGATACGCAGTATTTT. Residues: CASSLVPDTQYF.